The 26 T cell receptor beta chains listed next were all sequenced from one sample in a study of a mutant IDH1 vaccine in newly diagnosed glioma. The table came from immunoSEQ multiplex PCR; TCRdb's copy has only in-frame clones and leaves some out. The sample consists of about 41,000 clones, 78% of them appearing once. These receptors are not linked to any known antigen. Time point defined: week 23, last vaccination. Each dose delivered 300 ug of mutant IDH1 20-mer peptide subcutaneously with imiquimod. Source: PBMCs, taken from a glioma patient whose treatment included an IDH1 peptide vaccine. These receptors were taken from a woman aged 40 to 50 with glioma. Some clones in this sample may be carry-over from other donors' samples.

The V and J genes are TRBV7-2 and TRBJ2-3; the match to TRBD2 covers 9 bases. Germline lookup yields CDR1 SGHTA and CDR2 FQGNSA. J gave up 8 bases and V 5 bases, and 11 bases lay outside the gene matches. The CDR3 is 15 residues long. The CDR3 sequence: CASSLGGAGGFTQYF. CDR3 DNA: TGTGCCAGCAGCCTCGGCGGAGCGGGAGGTTTTACGCAGTATTTT.

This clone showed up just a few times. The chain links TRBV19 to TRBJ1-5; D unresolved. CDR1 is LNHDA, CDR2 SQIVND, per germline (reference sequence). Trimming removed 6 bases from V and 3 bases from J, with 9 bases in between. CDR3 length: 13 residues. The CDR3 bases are TGTGCCAGTAGCCTTGGCGCCAATCAGCCCCAGCATTTT. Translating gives CASSLGANQPQHF.

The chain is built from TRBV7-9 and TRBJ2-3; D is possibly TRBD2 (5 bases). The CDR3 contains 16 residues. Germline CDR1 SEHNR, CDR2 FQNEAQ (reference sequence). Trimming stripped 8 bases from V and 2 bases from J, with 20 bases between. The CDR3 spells CASPRPGSSSTDTQYF. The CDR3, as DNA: TGTGCCAGCCCTCGACCGGGGAGTTCTTCCACAGATACGCAGTATTTT.

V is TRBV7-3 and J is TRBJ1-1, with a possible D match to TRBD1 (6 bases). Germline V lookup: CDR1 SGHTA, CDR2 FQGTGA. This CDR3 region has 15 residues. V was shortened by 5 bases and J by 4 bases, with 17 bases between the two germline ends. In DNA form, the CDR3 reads TGTGCCAGCAGCCAAAGCGGTGGGGGCGCCACTGAAGCTTTCTTT. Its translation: CASSQSGGGATEAFF.

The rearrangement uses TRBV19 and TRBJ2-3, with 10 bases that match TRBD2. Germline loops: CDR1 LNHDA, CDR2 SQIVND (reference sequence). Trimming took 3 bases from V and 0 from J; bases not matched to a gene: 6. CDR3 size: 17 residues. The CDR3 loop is CASSIAGTSVSTDTQYF. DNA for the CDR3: TGTGCCAGTAGTATCGCCGGGACTAGCGTTAGCACAGATACGCAGTATTTT.

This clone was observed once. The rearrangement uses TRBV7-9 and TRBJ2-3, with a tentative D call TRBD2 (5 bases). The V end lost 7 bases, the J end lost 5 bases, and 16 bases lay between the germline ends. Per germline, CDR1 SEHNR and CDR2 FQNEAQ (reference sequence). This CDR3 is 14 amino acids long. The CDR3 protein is CASKTVFRGDTQYF. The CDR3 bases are TGTGCCAGCAAGACGGTCTTCCGGGGAGATACGCAGTATTTT.

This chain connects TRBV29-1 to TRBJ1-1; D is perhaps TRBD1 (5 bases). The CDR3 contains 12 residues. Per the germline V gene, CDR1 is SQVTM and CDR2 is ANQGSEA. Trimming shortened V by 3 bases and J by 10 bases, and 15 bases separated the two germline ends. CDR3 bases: TGCAGCGTTGAGGGAGGGTGGGACGTAGCTTTCTTT. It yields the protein CSVEGGWDVAFF.

The CDR3 bases are TGTGCCAGCAGTGATCCCAAATCGACAGGGTTGAGCGGGGAGCTGTTTTTT. Encoded protein: CASSDPKSTGLSGELFF. The V call is TRBV25-1, the J call TRBJ2-2, with 7 nucleotides matching TRBD1. The CDR3 totals 17 residues. The V gene end was trimmed by 3 bases and the J gene end by 7 bases; junction bases not matched to a gene: 14. The V gene's germline CDR1 is MGHDK and CDR2 SYGVNS.

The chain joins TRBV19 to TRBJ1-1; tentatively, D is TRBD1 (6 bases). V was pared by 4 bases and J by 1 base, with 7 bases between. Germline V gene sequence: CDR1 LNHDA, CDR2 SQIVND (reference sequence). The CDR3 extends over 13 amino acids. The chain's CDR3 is CASSRTENTEAFF. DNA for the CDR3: TGTGCCAGTAGTAGGACAGAGAACACTGAAGCTTTCTTT.

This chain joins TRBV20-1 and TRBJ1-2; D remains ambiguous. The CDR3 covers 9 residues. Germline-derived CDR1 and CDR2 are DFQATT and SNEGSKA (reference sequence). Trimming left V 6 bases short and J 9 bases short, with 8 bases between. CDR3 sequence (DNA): TGCAGTGCCCATCGTAGCTACACCTTC. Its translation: CSAHRSYTF.

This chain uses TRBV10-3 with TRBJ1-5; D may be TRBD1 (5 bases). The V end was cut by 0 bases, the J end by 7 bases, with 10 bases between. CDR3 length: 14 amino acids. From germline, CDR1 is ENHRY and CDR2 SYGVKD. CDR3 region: CAISESRRDQPQHF. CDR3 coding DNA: TGTGCCATCAGTGAGTCGAGAAGGGACCAGCCCCAGCATTTT.

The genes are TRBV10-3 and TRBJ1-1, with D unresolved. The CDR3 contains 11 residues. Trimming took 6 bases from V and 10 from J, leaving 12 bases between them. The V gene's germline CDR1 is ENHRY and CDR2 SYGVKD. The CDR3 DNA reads TGTGCCATCAGAGCTTCACTAGGAGCTTTCTTT. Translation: CAIRASLGAFF.

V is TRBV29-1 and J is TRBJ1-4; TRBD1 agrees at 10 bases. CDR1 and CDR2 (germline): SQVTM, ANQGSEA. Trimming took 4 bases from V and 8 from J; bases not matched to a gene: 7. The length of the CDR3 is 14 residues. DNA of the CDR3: TGCAGCGTTGCAACGGGACAGGGGTGGGAAAAACTGTTTTTT. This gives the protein CSVATGQGWEKLFF.

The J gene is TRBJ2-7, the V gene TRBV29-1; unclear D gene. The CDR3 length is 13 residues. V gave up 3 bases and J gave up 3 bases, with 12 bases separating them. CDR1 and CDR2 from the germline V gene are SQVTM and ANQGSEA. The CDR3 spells CSVEGEQFYEQYF. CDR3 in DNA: TGCAGCGTTGAGGGTGAACAATTCTACGAGCAGTACTTC.

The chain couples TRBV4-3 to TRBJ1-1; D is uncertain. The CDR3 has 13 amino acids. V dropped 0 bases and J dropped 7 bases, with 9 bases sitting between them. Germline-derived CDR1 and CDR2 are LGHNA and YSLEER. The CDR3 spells CASSQDPMGEAFF. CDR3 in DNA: TGCGCCAGCAGCCAAGACCCAATGGGTGAAGCTTTCTTT.

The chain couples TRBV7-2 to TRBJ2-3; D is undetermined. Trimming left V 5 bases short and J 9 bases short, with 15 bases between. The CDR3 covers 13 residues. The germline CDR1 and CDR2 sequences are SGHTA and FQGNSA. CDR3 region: CASSPPGPYTQYF. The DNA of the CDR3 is TGTGCCAGCAGCCCGCCGGGCCCCTACACGCAGTATTTT.

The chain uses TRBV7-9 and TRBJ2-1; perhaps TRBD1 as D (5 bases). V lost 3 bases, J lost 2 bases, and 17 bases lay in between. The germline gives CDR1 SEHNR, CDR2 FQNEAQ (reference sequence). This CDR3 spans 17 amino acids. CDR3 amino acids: CASSFRSARVTYNEQFF. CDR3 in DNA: TGTGCCAGCAGCTTTAGATCCGCCAGGGTGACCTACAATGAGCAGTTCTTC.

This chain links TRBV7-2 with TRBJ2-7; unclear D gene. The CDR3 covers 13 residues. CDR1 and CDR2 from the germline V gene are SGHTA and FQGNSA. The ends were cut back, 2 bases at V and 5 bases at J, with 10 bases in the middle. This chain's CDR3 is CASSLNHLDEQYF. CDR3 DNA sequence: TGTGCCAGCAGCTTAAATCACCTCGACGAGCAGTACTTC.

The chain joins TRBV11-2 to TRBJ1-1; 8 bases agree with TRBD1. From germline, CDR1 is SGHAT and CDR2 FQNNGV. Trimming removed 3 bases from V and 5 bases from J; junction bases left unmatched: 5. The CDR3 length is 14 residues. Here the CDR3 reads CASSFRGLGTEAFF. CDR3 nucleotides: TGTGCCAGCAGCTTCAGGGGGCTTGGGACTGAAGCTTTCTTT.

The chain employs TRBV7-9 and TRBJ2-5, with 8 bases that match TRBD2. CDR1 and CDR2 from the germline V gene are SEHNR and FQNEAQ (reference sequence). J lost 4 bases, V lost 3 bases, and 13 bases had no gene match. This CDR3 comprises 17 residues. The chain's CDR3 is CASSLGPGGAFVETQYF. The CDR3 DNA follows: TGTGCCAGCAGCTTGGGTCCCGGGGGGGCATTTGTAGAGACCCAGTACTTC.

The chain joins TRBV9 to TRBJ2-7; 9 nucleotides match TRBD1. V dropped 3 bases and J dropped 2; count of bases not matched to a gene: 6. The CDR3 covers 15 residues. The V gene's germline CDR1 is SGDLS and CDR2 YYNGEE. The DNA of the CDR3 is TGTGCCAGCAGCGCCCGGGACAGGGAGACCTACGAGCAGTACTTC. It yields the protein CASSARDRETYEQYF.

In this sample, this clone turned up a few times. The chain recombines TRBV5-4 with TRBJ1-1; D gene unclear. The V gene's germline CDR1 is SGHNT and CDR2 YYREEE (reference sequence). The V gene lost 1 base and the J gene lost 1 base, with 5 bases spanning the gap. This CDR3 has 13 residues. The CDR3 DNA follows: TGTGCCAGCAGCTTGCAGGAGAACACTGAAGCTTTCTTT. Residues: CASSLQENTEAFF.

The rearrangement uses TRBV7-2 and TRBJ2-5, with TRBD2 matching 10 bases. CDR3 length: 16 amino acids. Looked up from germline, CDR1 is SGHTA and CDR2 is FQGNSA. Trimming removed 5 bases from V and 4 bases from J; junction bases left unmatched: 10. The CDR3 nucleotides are TGTGCCAGCAGCACCCTAGCGGGGGCCGCGGGAGAGACCCAGTACTTC. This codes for CASSTLAGAAGETQYF.

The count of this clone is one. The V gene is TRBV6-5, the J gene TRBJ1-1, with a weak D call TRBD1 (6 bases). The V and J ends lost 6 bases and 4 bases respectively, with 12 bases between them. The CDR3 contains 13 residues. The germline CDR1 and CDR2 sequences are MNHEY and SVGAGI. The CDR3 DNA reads TGTGCCAGCAGCCGGGGAGGGGGCACTGAAGCTTTCTTT. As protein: CASSRGGGTEAFF.

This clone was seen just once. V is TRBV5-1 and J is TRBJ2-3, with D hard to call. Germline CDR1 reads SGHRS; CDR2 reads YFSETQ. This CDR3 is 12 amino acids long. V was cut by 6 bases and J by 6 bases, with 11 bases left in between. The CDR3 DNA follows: TGCGCCAGCACCCCCGGCAAGGATACGCAGTATTTT. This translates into CASTPGKDTQYF.

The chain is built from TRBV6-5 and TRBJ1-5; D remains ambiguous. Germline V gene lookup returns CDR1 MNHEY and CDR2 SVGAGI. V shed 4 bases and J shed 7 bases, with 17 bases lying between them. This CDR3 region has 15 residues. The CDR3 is CASSSSAVGSQPQHF. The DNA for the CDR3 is TGTGCCAGCAGTTCCTCCGCCGTCGGTTCACAGCCCCAGCATTTT.